This section outlines one T cell receptor beta chain sequence together with its context. This entry comes from a study of cytomegalovirus exposure and HLA in healthy donors. PCR primers comprised 60 Vbeta and 13 Jbeta primers. Profiling relied on immunoSEQ multiplex PCR, and the TCRdb table lists in-frame clones only, not all of them. Of 150,000 to 200,000 clones listed, over 60% are singletons. V was pared by 5 bases and J by 7 bases, with 9 bases between. Germline loops: CDR1 DFQATT, CDR2 SNEGSKA (reference sequence). There are 10 residues in the CDR3. This sequence was found in a girl aged 5-17 years in good health and CMV-seronegative. V is TRBV20-1 and J is TRBJ2-7, with D possibly TRBD1 on 5 matching bases. Sequencing was carried out using PBMCs. The CDR3 DNA reads as TGCAGTGCTGGGGCTGGAGAGCAGTACTTC. Translation gives CSAGAGEQYF.